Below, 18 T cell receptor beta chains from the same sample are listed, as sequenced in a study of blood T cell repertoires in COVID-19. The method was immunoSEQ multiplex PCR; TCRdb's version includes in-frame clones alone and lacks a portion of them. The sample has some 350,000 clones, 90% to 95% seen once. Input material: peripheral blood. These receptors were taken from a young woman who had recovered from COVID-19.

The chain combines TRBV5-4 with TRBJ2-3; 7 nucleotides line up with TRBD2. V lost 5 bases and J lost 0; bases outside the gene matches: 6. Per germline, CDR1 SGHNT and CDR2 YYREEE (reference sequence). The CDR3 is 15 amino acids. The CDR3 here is CASRDLAASTDTQYF. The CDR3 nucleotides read TGTGCCAGCAGGGACCTAGCGGCTAGCACAGATACGCAGTATTTT.

CDR3 in DNA: TGTGCTAGTGGCCGCGTAGGAGTGGCAGGGGGCCGAGGCTACACCTTC. Translated, it gives CASGRVGVAGGRGYTF. This chain joins TRBV12-5 and TRBJ1-2; 8 positions match TRBD1. The V gene's germline CDR1 is LGHNT and CDR2 FRNRAP. V was clipped by 6 bases and J by 8 bases; unmatched bases: 17. The CDR3 sequence is 16 residues long. Full variable domain (remainder filled in from reference TRBV12-5 and TRBJ1-2): DARVTQTPRHKVTEMGQEVTMRCQPILGHNTVFWYRQTMMQGLELLAYFRNRAPLDDSGMPKDRFSAEMPDATLATLKIQPSEPRDSAVYFCASGRVGVAGGRGYTFGSGTRLTVV.

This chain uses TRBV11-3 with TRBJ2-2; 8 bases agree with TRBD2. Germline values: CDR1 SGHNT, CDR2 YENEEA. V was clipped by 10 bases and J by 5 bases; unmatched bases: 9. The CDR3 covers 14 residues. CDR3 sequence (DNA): TGTGCCACCGTAGCGGGATGGGGGACCGGGGAGCTGTTTTTT. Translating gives CATVAGWGTGELFF.

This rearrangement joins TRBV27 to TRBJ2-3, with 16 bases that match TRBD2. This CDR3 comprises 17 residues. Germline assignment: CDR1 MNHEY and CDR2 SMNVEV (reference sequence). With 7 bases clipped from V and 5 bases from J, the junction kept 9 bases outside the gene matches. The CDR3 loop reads CASIQGTSGRALDTQYF. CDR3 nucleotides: TGTGCCAGCATCCAAGGGACTAGCGGGAGGGCCTTAGATACGCAGTATTTT.

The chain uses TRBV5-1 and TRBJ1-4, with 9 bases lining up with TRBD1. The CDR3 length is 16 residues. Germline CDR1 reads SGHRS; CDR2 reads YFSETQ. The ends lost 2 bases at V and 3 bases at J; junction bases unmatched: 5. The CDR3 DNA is TGCGCCAGCAGCTTTCGACAGGGGGGTTCTAATGAAAAACTGTTTTTT. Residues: CASSFRQGGSNEKLFF.

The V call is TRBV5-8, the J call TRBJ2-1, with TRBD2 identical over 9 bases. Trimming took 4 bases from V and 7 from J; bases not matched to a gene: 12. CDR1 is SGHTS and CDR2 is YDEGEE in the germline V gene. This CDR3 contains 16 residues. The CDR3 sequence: CASSPFSSGRKNEQFF. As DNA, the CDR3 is TGTGCCAGCAGCCCCTTTAGTAGCGGGAGAAAAAATGAGCAGTTCTTC.

The CDR3, as DNA: TGTGCTAGTGGTCCCGGACTAGCGGGAGTGAGAGATACGCAGTATTTT. It codes for CASGPGLAGVRDTQYF. This chain joins TRBV12-5 and TRBJ2-3, with 13 nucleotides matching TRBD2. CDR1 is LGHNT, CDR2 FRNRAP, per germline. The CDR3 extends over 16 amino acids. Losses at the gene ends were 5 bases for V and 5 bases for J; bases not matched to a gene: 7. Full variable domain (remainder filled in from reference TRBV12-5 and TRBJ2-3): DARVTQTPRHKVTEMGQEVTMRCQPILGHNTVFWYRQTMMQGLELLAYFRNRAPLDDSGMPKDRFSAEMPDATLATLKIQPSEPRDSAVYFCASGPGLAGVRDTQYFGPGTRLTVL.

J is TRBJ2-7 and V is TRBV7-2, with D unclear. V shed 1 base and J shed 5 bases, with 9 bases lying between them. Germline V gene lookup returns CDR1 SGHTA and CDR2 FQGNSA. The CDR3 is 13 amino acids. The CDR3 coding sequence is TGTGCCAGCAGCTTAGAAAGAGGAAACGAGCAGTACGTC. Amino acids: CASSLERGNEQYV.

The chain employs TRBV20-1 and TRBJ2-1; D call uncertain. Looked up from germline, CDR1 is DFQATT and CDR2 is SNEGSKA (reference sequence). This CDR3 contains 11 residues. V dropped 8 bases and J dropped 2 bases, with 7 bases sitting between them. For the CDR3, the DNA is TGCAGTTTACAAGCCTACAATGAGCAGTTCTTC. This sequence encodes CSLQAYNEQFF.

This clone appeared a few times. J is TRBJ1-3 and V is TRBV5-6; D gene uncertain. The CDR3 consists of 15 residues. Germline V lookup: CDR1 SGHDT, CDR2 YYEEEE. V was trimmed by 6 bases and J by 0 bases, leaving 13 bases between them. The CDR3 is CASTGGVYSGNTIYF. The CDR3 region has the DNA TGTGCCAGCACCGGCGGTGTTTACTCTGGAAACACCATATATTTT.

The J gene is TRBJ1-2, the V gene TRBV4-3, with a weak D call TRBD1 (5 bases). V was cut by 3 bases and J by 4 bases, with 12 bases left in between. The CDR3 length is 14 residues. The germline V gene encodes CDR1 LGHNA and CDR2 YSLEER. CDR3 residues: CASSQATGFYGYTF. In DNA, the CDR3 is TGCGCCAGCAGCCAGGCAACAGGCTTCTATGGCTACACCTTC.

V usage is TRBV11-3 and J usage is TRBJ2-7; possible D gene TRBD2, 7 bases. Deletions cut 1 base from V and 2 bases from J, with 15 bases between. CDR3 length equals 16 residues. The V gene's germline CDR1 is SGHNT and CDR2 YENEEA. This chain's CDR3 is CASSLVRGALTYEQYV. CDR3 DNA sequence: TGTGCCAGCAGCTTAGTACGGGGGGCCTTAACCTACGAGCAGTACGTC.

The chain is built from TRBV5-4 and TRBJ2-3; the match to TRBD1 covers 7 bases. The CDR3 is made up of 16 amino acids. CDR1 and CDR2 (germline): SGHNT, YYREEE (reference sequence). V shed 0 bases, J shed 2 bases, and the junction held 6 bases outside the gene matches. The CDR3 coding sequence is TGTGCCAGCAGCTTGGTGGGACAGCCTTACACAGATACGCAGTATTTT. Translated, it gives CASSLVGQPYTDTQYF.

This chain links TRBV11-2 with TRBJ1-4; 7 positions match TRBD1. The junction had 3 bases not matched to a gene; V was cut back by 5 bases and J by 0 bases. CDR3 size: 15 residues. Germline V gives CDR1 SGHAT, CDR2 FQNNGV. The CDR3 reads CASSPGTATNEKLFF. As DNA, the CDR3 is TGTGCCAGCAGCCCGGGGACAGCAACTAATGAAAAACTGTTTTTT.

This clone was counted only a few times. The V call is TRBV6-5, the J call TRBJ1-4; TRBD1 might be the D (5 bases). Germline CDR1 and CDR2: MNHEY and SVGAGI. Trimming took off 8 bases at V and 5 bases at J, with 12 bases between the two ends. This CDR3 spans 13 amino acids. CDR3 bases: TGTGCCAGCTCAAGACAGCAGAATGAAAAACTGTTTTTT. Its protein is CASSRQQNEKLFF.

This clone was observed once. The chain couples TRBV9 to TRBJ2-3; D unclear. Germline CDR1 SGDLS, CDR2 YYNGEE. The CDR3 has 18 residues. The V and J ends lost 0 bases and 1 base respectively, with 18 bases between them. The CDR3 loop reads CASSVAPRLSERTDTQYF. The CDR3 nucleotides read TGTGCCAGCAGCGTAGCTCCCCGACTGAGCGAGCGCACAGATACGCAGTATTTT.

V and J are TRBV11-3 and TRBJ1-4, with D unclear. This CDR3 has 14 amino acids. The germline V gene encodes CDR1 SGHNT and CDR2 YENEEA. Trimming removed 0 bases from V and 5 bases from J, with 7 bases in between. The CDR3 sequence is CASSLEALNEKLFF. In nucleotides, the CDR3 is TGTGCCAGCAGCTTAGAGGCTTTGAATGAAAAACTGTTTTTT.

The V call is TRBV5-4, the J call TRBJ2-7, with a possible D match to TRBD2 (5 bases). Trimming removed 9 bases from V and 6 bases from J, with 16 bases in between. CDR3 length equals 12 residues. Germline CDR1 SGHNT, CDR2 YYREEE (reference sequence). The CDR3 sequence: CATSEGVSEQYV. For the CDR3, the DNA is TGTGCCACCTCCGAGGGAGTATCCGAGCAGTACGTC.